This T cell receptor (beta chain) appears in the sequencing data of a study of blood T cells in healthy people across ages. In the case of this clonotype: The antigen remains undetermined.

Together with a sample-barcoded 5' primer, a J-beta primer mix was included in a second PCR lasting about 7 to 11 cycles. TCRdb reprocessed the 5' RACE reads via MiXCR and lists one record per CDR3 protein. Here the sample spans about a million distinct CDR3 sequences, roughly two fifths being singletons. Study findings and constraints: Bulk PBMC profiling left naive and antigen-experienced comparisons inconclusive.

The ends were cut back, 0 bases at V and 5 bases at J, with 20 bases in the middle. The CDR3 contains 17 residues. Germline CDR1 DFQATT, CDR2 SNEGSKA (reference sequence). The rearrangement joins TRBV20-1 to TRBJ1-5; D is ambiguous. The receptor comes from a man aged 18-30 years in good health. The sequenced sample was blood. The CDR3 nucleotides are TGCAGTGCTAGAGATAGGTCGCCCTTTCCACTTCATCAGCCCCAGCATTTT. The encoded protein is CSARDRSPFPLHQPQHF.